This T cell receptor (beta chain) is drawn from a study of T cells after somatic rescue of genetic block. CDR1 KGHSH and CDR2 LQKENI come from the germline V gene. Trimming took 3 bases from V and 4 from J, leaving 7 bases between them. This CDR3 has 13 residues. Only one count was recorded for this clone. The assay was immunoSEQ multiplex PCR, and TCRdb's table has in-frame clones only and misses some. The table has about 120,000 clones, about 89% seen once. This chain uses TRBV18 with TRBJ1-5; D is uncertain. This clonotype was obtained from a woman younger than 35. Sequencing was carried out using peripheral blood mononuclear cells (PBMCs). CDR3 sequence: CASSPKVNQPQHF. CDR3 in DNA: TGTGCCAGCTCACCGAAAGTTAATCAGCCCCAGCATTTT. Supplemented by reference TRBV18 and TRBJ1-5, the full variable domain reads NAGVMQNPRHLVRRRGQEARLRCSPMKGHSHVYWYRQLPEEGLKFMVYLQKENIIDESGMPKERFSAEFPKEGPSILRIQQVVRGDSAAYFCASSPKVNQPQHFGDGTRLSIL.